The clone carrying this T cell receptor (beta chain) has a single count. The data belong to a study of technical replicates of blood from a few donors. Sequencing was performed with immunoSEQ multiplex PCR; in TCRdb, only in-frame clones are kept and a portion is missing. This table has 50,000 to 80,000 clones, around nine tenths appearing once. Germline CDR1 reads SGHVS; CDR2 reads FQNEAQ. J was trimmed by 8 bases and V by 1 base; bases with no gene match: 10. This CDR3 is 15 amino acids long. The chain recombines TRBV7-8 with TRBJ1-2; the match to TRBD1 covers 7 bases. The receptor's source is a human donor in good health. Some clones in this sample may be carry-over from other donors' samples. Sequencing input: PBMCs. The CDR3 DNA is TGTGCCAGCAGCTTAGGGGACAGTTTCAAGAGGGGCTACACCTTC. Amino acids: CASSLGDSFKRGYTF.